The entry below gives a single T cell receptor beta chain sequence along with its context. The target of this receptor is not known. No per-base quality is available; no much larger clone lies one base away. The library relied on 5' RACE. The sequencer was an Illumina HiSeq 2500. A second about 6 to 11 cycle PCR used a sample-barcoded 5' primer and a J-beta primer mix. A unique molecular identifier was introduced onto each TCR beta cDNA molecule by a template-switch 5' adaptor carrying 12 random nucleotides. At least 2.5 million CDR3-containing paired-end reads were obtained from each sample. First-strand cDNA was synthesized from all RNA with the Mint cDNA synthesis kit, primed by a TRBC-specific oligonucleotide. All cDNA was treated with uracil-DNA glycosylase and then went through a first 18-cycle PCR with the universal primers M1SS and BC2_uni_R. From the authors' description of their analysis: For normalization, 1 million high-quality reads were randomly selected from each sample, with every read carrying a distinct molecular identifier. Instead of being binned into consensus sequences, reads with shared molecular identifiers were discarded. CDR3 identification, clonotype clustering and error correction used MiTCR with a Q25 quality threshold and the strictest error-elimination algorithm. A nonparametric unseen species model with Euler transformation was used to estimate a lower bound on total TCR beta diversity. The raw public data were reprocessed by TCRdb itself: fastp quality trimming at Q25, MiXCR clonotype calling, in-frame beta chains only. Rows are unified per CDR3 protein, each entry keeping the most common DNA and genes. The V and J calls, along with clone size, are taken from TCRdb and not from the paper's own processing. The sample table records 1.5 million to 2 million distinct CDR3 sequences; about 50% of these occur just once. Clones ranked in the top ten supply roughly 2.1% of the sample.

This entry comes from a study of blood T cells in healthy people across ages (dated by TCRdb to 2014 to 2015). About the study as a whole: In model experiments, template switching captured roughly one uniquely barcoded TCR beta cDNA molecule for every two T cells. The study measured age-related changes in TCR beta repertoire diversity using deep sequencing normalized with unique cDNA molecular identifiers. The donors were split into four age groups: young (average 16 years), middle-aged (around 37), aged (approximately 59) and long-lived (roughly 80). To avoid experimental bias, donors of different ages were distributed randomly across sequencing lanes. For two donors (one aged 18 to 30 and one aged 80 or older), the study analyzed two additional independent replicas of 1 million unique cDNA reads from the same blood draw.

What the authors observed across the whole study: A strong correlation was found between observed TCR beta diversity and the percentage of naive T cells measured by flow cytometry. As age increased, observed TCR beta diversity per million T cells dropped in a roughly linear way, and a significant reduction was already evident by age 40. Compared with the aged group, the long-lived group had more naive CD4+ T cells, fewer expanded clones and increased TCR diversity, a pattern suggesting age selection. Donor CMV infection status was unknown, potentially confounding age-related changes in expanded clonotypes. Total diversity estimates from one million sequenced T cells were considered lower bounds and underestimates. Because profiling used bulk unsorted PBMCs, naive and antigen-experienced compartments could not be compared conclusively.

V is clipped by 3 bases and J by 4 bases, and the sequence between their germline boundaries is 7 bases long. The CDR3 runs 12 amino acids, cysteine and phenylalanine included. The read is trimmed to its CDR3 DNA, 36 bases read in frame from base 1. The germline V gene (reference sequence) provides CDR1 DFQATT and CDR2 SNEGSKA. The 39 donors, aged roughly 6 to 95 years, were systemically healthy Caucasian individuals from Russia. Ten milliliters of peripheral blood were drawn from each donor into EDTA-treated Vacutainer tubes. Ficoll-Paque density-gradient centrifugation was used to isolate PBMCs, with at least 6.5 million obtained per sample. Total RNA, at least 6 micrograms per sample, was extracted from PBMCs with Trizol reagent. For every donor, an aliquot of PBMCs went through flow cytometry to measure the percentages of naive CD45RAhigh/CD27high T cells.

What was sequenced was blood. The chain links TRBV20-1 with TRBJ1-3, with the D segment identity uncertain. The receptor comes from a woman between 35 and 50 years old in good health. The nucleotides read TGCAGTGCTAGTGTTCCCGGAAACACCATATATTTT. Its protein is CSASVPGNTIYF.